This TCR beta chain was found in a study of T cell responses to AZD1222 COVID-19 vaccine. About the research overall: Some second doses came at about 4 weeks and others at about 12 weeks; these were pooled.

V was trimmed by 9 bases and J by 2 bases, leaving 8 bases between them. The CDR3 sequence is 12 residues long. Looked up from germline, CDR1 is SEHNR and CDR2 is FQNEAQ (reference sequence). TCRdb's table, derived via immunoSEQ multiplex PCR, lists solely in-frame clones and lacks some. The repertoire holds about 190,000 clones, with approximately 92% as singletons. Study outcomes and limitations: Every sample of the repertoires postdated the peak T cell response. Donors were largely white British and mainly female; clonal diversity was possibly underestimated. Spike-wide coverage was observed for vaccine-associated CD4 TCRs, with dominant responses at 160-218 and 743-854.

To note about this clone: The target antigen is unknown.

The clonotype originates from an adult in good health. This specimen consisted of peripheral blood, obtained on day 0 of AZD1222 vaccination. The rearrangement uses TRBV7-9 and TRBJ1-5; D unclear. The CDR3 sequence is CASAEGNQPQHF. The CDR3 DNA reads TGTGCCAGTGCGGAGGGCAATCAGCCCCAGCATTTT.